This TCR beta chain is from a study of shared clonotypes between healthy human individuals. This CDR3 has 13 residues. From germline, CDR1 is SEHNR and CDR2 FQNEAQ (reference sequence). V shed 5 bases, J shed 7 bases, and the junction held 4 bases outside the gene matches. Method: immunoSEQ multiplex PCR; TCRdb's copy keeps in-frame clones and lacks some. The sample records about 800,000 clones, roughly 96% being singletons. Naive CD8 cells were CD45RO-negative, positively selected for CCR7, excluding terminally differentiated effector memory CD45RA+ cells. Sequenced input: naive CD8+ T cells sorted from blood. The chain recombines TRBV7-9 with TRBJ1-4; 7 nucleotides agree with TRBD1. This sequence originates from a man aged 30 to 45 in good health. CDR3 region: CASSGTVREKLFF. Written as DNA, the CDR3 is TGTGCCAGCAGCGGGACAGTGCGTGAAAAACTGTTTTTT. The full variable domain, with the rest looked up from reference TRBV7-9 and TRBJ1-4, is DTGVSQNPRHKITKRGQNVTFRCDPISEHNRLYWYRQTLGQGPEFLTYFQNEAQLEKSRLLSDRFSAERPKGSFSTLEIQRTEQGDSAMYLCASSGTVREKLFFGSGTQLSVL.